Presented here are 8 T cell receptor beta chains from one specimen sequenced in a study of T cells in Graves' hyperthyroidism and ophthalmopathy. The investigators amplified TCR beta CDR3 regions from RNA transcripts. HTBI primers were employed in a first-round RT-PCR of the TCR CDR3. TCRdb called the multiplex PCR reads again in MiXCR, with one record for every CDR3 protein. Altogether about 400,000 distinct CDR3 sequences are present, 15% to 18% being singletons, with the ten largest covering around 7%. Sequencing input: blood. The receptors shown here come from a woman between 18 and 29 years old with Graves' hyperthyroidism.

This clonotype was counted ten times or more. The rearrangement uses TRBV20-1 and TRBJ2-5, with 14 bases fitting TRBD2. Per germline, CDR1 DFQATT and CDR2 SNEGSKA (reference sequence). The V gene end was trimmed by 2 bases and the J gene end by 5 bases; junction bases not matched to a gene: 10. This CDR3 is 17 amino acids long. The CDR3, as DNA: TGCAGTGCTAGATCCGGGACTAGCGGGGGCCCTTTGGAGACCCAGTACTTC. Residues: CSARSGTSGGPLETQYF.

Many counts were recorded for this clonotype. At one of its ends the junction is not consistent with the germline gene, which may arise from a read error. The gene calls are TRBV12-3 or TRBV12-4 and TRBJ1-4; 9 nucleotides match TRBD1. This CDR3 is 13 amino acids long. The CDR3 nucleotides are TGTACCAGCAGCCGGACAGGGGAAGAAAAACTGTTTTTT. Translated, it gives CTSSRTGEEKLFF.

The V gene is TRBV6-2 or TRBV6-3, the J gene TRBJ2-5; TRBD1 aligns across 9 bases. Germline V gene sequence: CDR1 MNHEY, CDR2 SVGEGT. The CDR3 is 16 amino acids. The J segment lost 3 bases and the V segment lost 0 bases, leaving 5 bases of the junction unmatched. The CDR3 spells CASSYSMGTGKETQYF. The CDR3 DNA reads as TGTGCCAGCAGTTACTCGATGGGGACAGGGAAAGAGACCCAGTACTTC.

There are a few counts of this clonotype. The rearrangement uses TRBV19 and TRBJ2-1; 10 positions agree with TRBD2. The CDR3 has 15 residues. CDR1 LNHDA and CDR2 SQIVND come from the germline V gene (reference sequence). The J segment lost 7 bases and the V segment lost 6 bases, leaving 9 bases of the junction unmatched. The CDR3 region is CASRVLAGRGNEQFF. CDR3 nucleotides: TGTGCCAGTAGGGTACTAGCGGGGCGAGGAAATGAGCAGTTCTTC.

This clonotype was seen many times. The J gene is TRBJ2-3, the V gene TRBV18; D is perhaps TRBD1 (5 bases). With 0 bases removed from V and 5 bases from J, the gap between germline ends came to 15 bases. This CDR3 has 16 amino acids. CDR1 KGHSH and CDR2 LQKENI come from the germline V gene. Here the CDR3 reads CASSPPEVGAEDTQYF. DNA of the CDR3: TGTGCCAGCTCACCACCGGAAGTAGGGGCTGAAGATACGCAGTATTTT.

This clonotype was seen repeatedly, ten times or more. The chain is built from TRBV6-1 and TRBJ2-2, with 9 bases aligning to TRBD1. This CDR3 has 16 amino acids. The V gene's germline CDR1 is MNHNS and CDR2 SASEGT. V lost 4 bases to trimming and J lost 6 bases; unmatched junction nucleotides: 9. The CDR3 nucleotides are TGTGCCAGCAGTGTCCGGGACAGGGTTGTGTCCGGGGAGCTGTTTTTT. Its translation: CASSVRDRVVSGELFF.

The gene calls are TRBV29-1 and TRBJ2-5; tentative D call: TRBD1 (5 bases). The CDR3 consists of 12 residues. V gave up 7 bases and J gave up 4 bases, with 13 bases separating them. Germline V gives CDR1 SQVTM, CDR2 ANQGSEA. The CDR3 DNA reads TGCAGCGCCGACAGTAAAGGAGAGACCCAGTACTTC. This gives the protein CSADSKGETQYF. The full variable domain, rest sourced from reference TRBV29-1 and TRBJ2-5, is SAVISQKPSRDICQRGTSLTIQCQVDSQVTMMFWYRQQPGQSLTLIATANQGSEATYESGFVIDKFPISRPNLTFSTLTVSNMSPEDSSIYLCSADSKGETQYFGPGTRLLVL.

The sample holds a few counts of this clonotype. This chain connects TRBV6-1 to TRBJ1-6; TRBD1 aligns across 7 bases. This CDR3 region has 14 residues. V gave up 3 bases and J gave up 13 bases; unmatched junction bases: 9. Germline CDR1 and CDR2: MNHNS and SASEGT. In DNA, the CDR3 is TGTGCCAGCAGTGAGCCCCCGGGACAGACTCCCCTCCACTTT. It is translated as CASSEPPGQTPLHF.